This T cell receptor (beta chain) was profiled in a study of blood T cell repertoires in COVID-19. Study-wide context: Acute-phase and convalescent COVID-19 samples originated in the United States, Italy and Spain. PBMCs, B-cell-depleted T cells, or T cells were the source of the cDNA or gDNA that made up the material.

Sequencing was performed with immunoSEQ multiplex PCR; in TCRdb, only in-frame clones are kept and a portion is missing. In the table there are approximately 67,000 clones, 85% to 90% of which are singletons. Trimming removed 1 base from V and 7 bases from J, with 20 bases in between. The CDR3 runs 17 residues. The germline CDR1 and CDR2 sequences are KGHSH and LQKENI. This receptor was obtained from a man aged 50-59 years with active COVID-19. Sequencing was carried out using peripheral blood. J is TRBJ2-1 and V is TRBV18, with D possibly being TRBD2 (7 bases). DNA for the CDR3: TGTGCCAGCTCACCACGGGCGGGGGCCGTTACCGTAAATGAGCAGTTCTTC. This encodes CASSPRAGAVTVNEQFF.